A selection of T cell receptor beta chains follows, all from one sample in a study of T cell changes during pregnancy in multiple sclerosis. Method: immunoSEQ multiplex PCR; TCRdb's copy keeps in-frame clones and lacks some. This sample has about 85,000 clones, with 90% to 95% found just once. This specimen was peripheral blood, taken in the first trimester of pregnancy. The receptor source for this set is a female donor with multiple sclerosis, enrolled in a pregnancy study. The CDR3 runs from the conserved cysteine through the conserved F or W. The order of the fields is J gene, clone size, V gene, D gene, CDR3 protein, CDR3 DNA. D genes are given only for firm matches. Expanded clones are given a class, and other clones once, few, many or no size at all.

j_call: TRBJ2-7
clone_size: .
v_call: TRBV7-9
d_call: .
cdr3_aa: CASSPTGSYEQYF
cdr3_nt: TGTGCCAGCAGTCCAACAGGGAGCTACGAGCAGTACTTC

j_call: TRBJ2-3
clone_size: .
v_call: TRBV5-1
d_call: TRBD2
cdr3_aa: CASSWFGLAPDTQYF
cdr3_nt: TGCGCCAGCAGCTGGTTCGGACTAGCCCCAGATACGCAGTATTTT

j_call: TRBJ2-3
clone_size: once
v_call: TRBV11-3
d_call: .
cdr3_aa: CASNSGPQGHTDTQYF
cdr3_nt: TGTGCCAGCAACTCAGGGCCACAGGGACACACAGATACGCAGTATTTT

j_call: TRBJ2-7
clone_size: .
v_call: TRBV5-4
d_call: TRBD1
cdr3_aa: CASSPPEAGQGNHEQYF
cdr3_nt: TGTGCCAGCAGCCCTCCCGAAGCGGGACAGGGTAATCACGAGCAGTACTTC

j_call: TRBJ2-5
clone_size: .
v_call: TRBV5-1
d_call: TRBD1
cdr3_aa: CASTDRVQETQYF
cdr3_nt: TGCGCCAGCACCGACAGGGTCCAAGAGACCCAGTACTTC

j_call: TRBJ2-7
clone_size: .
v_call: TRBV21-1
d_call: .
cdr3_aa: CASSKFGLAGDEQYF
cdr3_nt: TGTGCCAGCAGCAAATTCGGACTAGCGGGAGACGAGCAGTACTTC

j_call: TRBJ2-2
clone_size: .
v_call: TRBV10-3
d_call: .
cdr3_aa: CAIRKEDTGELFF
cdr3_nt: TGTGCCATCAGGAAGGAGGACACCGGGGAGCTGTTTTTT

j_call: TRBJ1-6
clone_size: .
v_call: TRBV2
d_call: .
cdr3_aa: CASSERGSTGNSPLHF
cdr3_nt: TGTGCCAGCAGTGAAAGGGGAAGTACAGGCAATTCACCCCTCCACTTT

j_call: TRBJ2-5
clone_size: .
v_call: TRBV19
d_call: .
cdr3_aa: CASSIVLAGETQYF
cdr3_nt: TGTGCCAGTAGTATAGTACTCGCGGGAGAGACCCAGTACTTC

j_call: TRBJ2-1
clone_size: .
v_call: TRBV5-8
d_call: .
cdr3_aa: CASSFTSITYNEQFF
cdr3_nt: TGTGCCAGCAGCTTCACTTCCATAACCTACAATGAGCAGTTCTTC

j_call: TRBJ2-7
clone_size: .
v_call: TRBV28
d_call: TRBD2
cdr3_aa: CASSSPDITSGDTYEQYF
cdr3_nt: TGTGCCAGCAGTTCCCCAGACATAACTAGCGGGGATACCTACGAGCAGTACTTC

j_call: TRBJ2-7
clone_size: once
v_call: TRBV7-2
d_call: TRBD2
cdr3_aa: CASSSLLVAGAEYEQYF
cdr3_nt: TGTGCCAGCAGCTCGCTCCTGGTAGCGGGGGCCGAATACGAGCAGTACTTC

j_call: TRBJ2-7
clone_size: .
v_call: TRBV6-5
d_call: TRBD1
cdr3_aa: CASGPTGGIYEQYF
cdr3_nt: TGTGCCAGCGGGCCGACAGGGGGCATCTACGAGCAGTACTTC

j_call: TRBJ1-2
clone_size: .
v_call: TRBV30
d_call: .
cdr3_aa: CAWHGLGAFNYGYTF
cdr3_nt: TGTGCCTGGCATGGGCTGGGGGCGTTTAACTATGGCTACACCTTC

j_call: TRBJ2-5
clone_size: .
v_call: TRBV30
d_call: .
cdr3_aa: CAWSVSETQYF
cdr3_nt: TGTGCCTGGAGTGTCTCTGAGACCCAGTACTTC

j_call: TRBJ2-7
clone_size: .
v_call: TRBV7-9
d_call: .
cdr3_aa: CASSLVAHEQYF
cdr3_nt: TGTGCCAGCAGCTTAGTGGCCCACGAGCAGTACTTC

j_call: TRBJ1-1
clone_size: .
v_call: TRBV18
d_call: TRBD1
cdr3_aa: CASSPDRGTEAFF
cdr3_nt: TGTGCCAGCTCACCAGACAGGGGGACTGAAGCTTTCTTT

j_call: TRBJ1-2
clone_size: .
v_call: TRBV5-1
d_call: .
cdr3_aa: CASSLGYRAGYTF
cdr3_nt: TGCGCCAGCAGCTTGGGATATCGCGCTGGCTACACCTTC

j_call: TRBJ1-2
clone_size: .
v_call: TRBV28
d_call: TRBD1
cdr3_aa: CASSSYDRGWGYTF
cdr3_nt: TGTGCCAGCAGTTCGTACGACAGGGGCTGGGGCTACACCTTC

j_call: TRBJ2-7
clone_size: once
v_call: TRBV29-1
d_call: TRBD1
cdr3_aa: CSVEGGQGEQYF
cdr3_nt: TGCAGCGTTGAAGGGGGACAGGGTGAGCAGTACTTC

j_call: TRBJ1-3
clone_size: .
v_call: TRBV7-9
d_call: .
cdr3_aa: CASSLRGGNSGNTIYF
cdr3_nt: TGTGCCAGCAGCTTACGTGGCGGAAACTCTGGAAACACCATATATTTT

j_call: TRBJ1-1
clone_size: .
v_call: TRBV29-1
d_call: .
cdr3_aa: CSVRSIFGVPEAFF
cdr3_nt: TGCAGCGTTCGGTCGATCTTCGGGGTACCTGAAGCTTTCTTT

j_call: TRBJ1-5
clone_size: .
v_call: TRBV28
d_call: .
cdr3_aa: CASSSPRGSRGNQPQHF
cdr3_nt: TGTGCCAGCAGTTCACCTCGGGGGAGTCGGGGCAATCAGCCCCAGCATTTT

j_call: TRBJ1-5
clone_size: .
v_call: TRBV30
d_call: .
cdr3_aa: CAWSVWGQPQHF
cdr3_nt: TGTGCCTGGAGTGTGTGGGGCCAGCCCCAGCATTTT

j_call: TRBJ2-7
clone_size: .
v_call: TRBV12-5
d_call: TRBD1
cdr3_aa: CASGLGAGGSDEQYF
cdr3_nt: TGTGCTAGTGGTTTAGGGGCAGGGGGCTCGGACGAGCAGTACTTC

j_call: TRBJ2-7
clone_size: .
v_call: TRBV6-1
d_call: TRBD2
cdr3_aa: CASSAVLAGGSEQYF
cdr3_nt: TGTGCCAGCAGTGCCGTACTAGCGGGAGGGAGTGAGCAGTACTTC

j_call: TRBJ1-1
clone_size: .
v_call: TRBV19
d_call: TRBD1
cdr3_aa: CASQPQGTVGTEAFF
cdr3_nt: TGTGCCAGCCAGCCTCAGGGGACAGTAGGCACTGAAGCTTTCTTT

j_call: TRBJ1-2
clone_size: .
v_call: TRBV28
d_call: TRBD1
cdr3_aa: CASSREGQGYGYTF
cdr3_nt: TGTGCCAGCAGTCGGGAGGGACAGGGCTATGGCTACACCTTC

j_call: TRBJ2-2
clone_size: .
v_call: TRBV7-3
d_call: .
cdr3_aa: CASSLWGHTGELFF
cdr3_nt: TGTGCCAGCAGCTTGTGGGGGCACACCGGGGAGCTGTTTTTT

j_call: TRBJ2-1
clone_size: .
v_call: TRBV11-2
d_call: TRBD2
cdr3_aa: CASSLVVSGRADSYNEQFF
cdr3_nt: TGTGCCAGCAGCTTAGTTGTTAGCGGGAGAGCAGATTCCTACAATGAGCAGTTCTTC

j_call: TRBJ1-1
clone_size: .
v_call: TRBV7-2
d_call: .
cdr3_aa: CASQPGVVTEAFF
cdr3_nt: TGTGCCAGTCAACCAGGTGTGGTCACTGAAGCTTTCTTT

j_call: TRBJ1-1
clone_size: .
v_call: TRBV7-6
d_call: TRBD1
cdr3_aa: CASSPRDSKFMNTEAFF
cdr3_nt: TGTGCCAGCAGCCCCCGGGACAGTAAATTTATGAACACTGAAGCTTTCTTT

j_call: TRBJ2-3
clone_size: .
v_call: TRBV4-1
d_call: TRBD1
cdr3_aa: CASSQAKQAWTQTGASKDTQYF
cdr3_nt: TGCGCCAGCAGCCAAGCCAAACAGGCTTGGACTCAGACAGGGGCCTCGAAAGATACGCAGTATTTT

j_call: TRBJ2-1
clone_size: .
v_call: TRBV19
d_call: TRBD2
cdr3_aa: CASSIRTTSANEQFF
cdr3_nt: TGTGCCAGTAGTATCCGTACCACTAGCGCCAATGAGCAGTTCTTC

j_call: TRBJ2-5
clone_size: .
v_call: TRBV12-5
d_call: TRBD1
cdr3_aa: CASGSGTGGQETQYF
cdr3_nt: TGTGCTAGTGGTTCCGGGACAGGGGGTCAAGAGACCCAGTACTTC

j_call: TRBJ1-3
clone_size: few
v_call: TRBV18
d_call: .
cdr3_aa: CASSPSTGKNTIYF
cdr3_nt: TGTGCCAGCTCACCGTCTACAGGAAAGAACACCATATATTTT

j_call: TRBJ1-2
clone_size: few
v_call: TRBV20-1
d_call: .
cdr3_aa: CSAAQAQGTF
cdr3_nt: TGCAGTGCCGCCCAGGCCCAGGGCACCTTC

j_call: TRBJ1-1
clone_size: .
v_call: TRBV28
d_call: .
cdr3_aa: CASSFWDLGGRTEAFF
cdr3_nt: TGTGCCAGCAGTTTCTGGGACCTGGGAGGTCGCACTGAAGCTTTCTTT

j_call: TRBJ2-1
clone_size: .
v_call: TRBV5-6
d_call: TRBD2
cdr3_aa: CASSLARSSGDSYNEQFF
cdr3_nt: TGTGCCAGCAGCTTGGCCAGAAGCAGCGGGGATTCCTACAATGAGCAGTTCTTC

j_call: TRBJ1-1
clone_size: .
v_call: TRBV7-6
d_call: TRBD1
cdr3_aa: CASSDYRGTMNTEAFF
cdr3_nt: TGTGCCAGCAGCGACTACAGGGGTACTATGAACACTGAAGCTTTCTTT

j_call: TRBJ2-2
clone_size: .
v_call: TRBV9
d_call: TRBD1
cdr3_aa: CASSPSDRANGELFF
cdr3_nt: TGTGCCAGCAGCCCATCGGACAGGGCAAACGGGGAGCTGTTTTTT

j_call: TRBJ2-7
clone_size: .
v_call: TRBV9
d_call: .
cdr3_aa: CASSVEDSPYEQYF
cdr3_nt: TGTGCCAGCAGCGTAGAAGACAGCCCCTACGAGCAGTACTTC

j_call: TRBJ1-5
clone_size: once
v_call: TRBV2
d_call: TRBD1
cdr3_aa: CASSPKTGGNQPQHF
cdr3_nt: TGTGCCAGCAGTCCGAAGACAGGGGGGAATCAGCCCCAGCATTTT

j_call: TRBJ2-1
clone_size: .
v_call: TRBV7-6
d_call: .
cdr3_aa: CASSKGLLNEQFF
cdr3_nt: TGTGCCAGCAGCAAGGGACTGCTCAATGAGCAGTTCTTC

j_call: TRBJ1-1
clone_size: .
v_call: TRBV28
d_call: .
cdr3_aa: CASSYRGEAFF
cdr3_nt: TGTGCCAGCAGTTATCGGGGTGAAGCTTTCTTT

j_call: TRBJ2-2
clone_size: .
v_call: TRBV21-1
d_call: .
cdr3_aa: CASSIPGTSGTRGTGELFF
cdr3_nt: TGTGCCAGCAGCATCCCCGGGACTAGCGGGACACGGGGCACCGGGGAGCTGTTTTTT

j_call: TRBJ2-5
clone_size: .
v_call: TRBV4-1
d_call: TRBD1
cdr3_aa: CASSQYGTVQETQYF
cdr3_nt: TGCGCCAGCAGCCAATACGGGACAGTCCAAGAGACCCAGTACTTC

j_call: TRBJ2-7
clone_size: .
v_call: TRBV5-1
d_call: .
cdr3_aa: CASSLPYSEQYF
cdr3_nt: TGCGCCAGCAGCTTGCCATACAGCGAGCAGTACTTC

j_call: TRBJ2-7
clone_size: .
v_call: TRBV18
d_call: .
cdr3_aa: CASSPGDGLEQYF
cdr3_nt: TGTGCCAGCTCACCCGGGGACGGACTAGAGCAGTACTTC

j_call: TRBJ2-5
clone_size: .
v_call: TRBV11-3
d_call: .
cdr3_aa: CASSLWGGTEETQYF
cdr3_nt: TGTGCCAGCAGCTTATGGGGCGGGACCGAAGAGACCCAGTACTTC

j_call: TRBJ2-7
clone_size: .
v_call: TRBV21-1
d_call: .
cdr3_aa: CASSKYRVAGATYEQYF
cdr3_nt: TGTGCCAGCAGCAAATATCGGGTAGCGGGGGCGACCTACGAGCAGTACTTC

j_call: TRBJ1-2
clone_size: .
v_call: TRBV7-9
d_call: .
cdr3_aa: CASSLLGMSGWPGYTF
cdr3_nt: TGTGCCAGCAGCTTACTCGGGATGTCGGGGTGGCCTGGCTACACCTTC